This entry lists 3 T cell receptor beta chains sequenced from one sample in a study of neoadjuvant nivolumab and ipilimumab in lung cancer. The method was immunoSEQ multiplex PCR; TCRdb's version includes in-frame clones alone and lacks a portion of them. The data show around 4,500 clones, about 83% seen once. Specimen: normal lung tissue adjacent to the tumor, collected after neoadjuvant nivolumab, alone or with ipilimumab, at or shortly before surgery. The receptors stem from an adult with non-small cell lung cancer. Some clones in this sample may be carry-over from other donors' samples.

The genes are TRBV10-3 and TRBJ2-7; 8 bases match TRBD2. There are 15 residues in the CDR3. Germline V lookup: CDR1 ENHRY, CDR2 SYGVKD. Trimming removed 4 bases from V and 6 bases from J; junction bases left unmatched: 11. CDR3 loop: CAISAPGGPISEQYF. Here the CDR3 DNA reads TGTGCCATCAGTGCCCCGGGAGGGCCAATAAGCGAGCAGTACTTC.

This clone has a handful of counts. The chain is built from TRBV7-8 and TRBJ2-1, with 9 bases lining up with TRBD2. The V and J ends lost 3 bases and 7 bases, in that order; junction bases with no gene match: 7. This CDR3 is built from 15 residues. CDR1 is SGHVS and CDR2 is FQNEAQ in the germline V gene. The CDR3 region is CASSFRREGKNEQFF. The CDR3 coding sequence is TGTGCCAGCAGCTTCAGGCGGGAGGGTAAGAATGAGCAGTTCTTC.

The rearrangement uses TRBV9 and TRBJ1-3, with D hard to call. Germline loops: CDR1 SGDLS, CDR2 YYNGEE. Deletions cut 0 bases from V and 0 bases from J, with 13 bases between. The CDR3 consists of 17 residues. CDR3 DNA sequence: TGTGCCAGCAGCGTAGAATTATGGGAGGACTCTGGAAACACCATATATTTT. Its protein product is CASSVELWEDSGNTIYF.